This T cell receptor (beta chain) was retrieved from a study of tumor T cells in aggressive B-cell lymphoma. Trimming took off 5 bases at V and 6 bases at J, with 13 bases between the two ends. CDR1 MNHEY and CDR2 SVGAGI come from the germline V gene. The CDR3 is 14 residues long. Assay: immunoSEQ multiplex PCR; the TCRdb copy retains only in-frame clones and omits some. This table holds fewer than 3,500 clones, around 95% found once. This sequence was found in an adult with diffuse large B cell lymphoma. This rearrangement joins TRBV6-5 to TRBJ1-4; TRBD1 is a possible D gene (6 bases). Input material: tumor tissue. The CDR3 is CASSRTGGDEKLFF. The CDR3 nucleotides read TGTGCCAGCAGTAGAACGGGGGGCGATGAAAAACTGTTTTTT.